The source of this TCR beta chain is a study of T cell responses to AZD1222 COVID-19 vaccine. Findings and caveats of the study: None of the repertoires were sampled until the peak T cell response had passed. Clonal diversity may have been underestimated, and the donors were mostly white British, with more females than males. Spike was spanned by vaccine-associated CD4 TCRs, which were dominant at 160-218 and 743-854. Baseline testing showed seropositivity in only a handful of AZD1222 recipients.

The CDR3 sequence is 17 residues long. V lost 0 bases, J lost 0 bases, and 5 bases stayed unmatched. Per germline, CDR1 SGDLS and CDR2 YYNGEE. About this clone itself: What it binds is unknown.

Profiling relied on immunoSEQ multiplex PCR, and the TCRdb table lists in-frame clones only, not all of them. Found here are 110,000 to 150,000 clones, 80% to 95% of them singletons; the top ten hold about 3.7%. The chain carries TRBV9 and TRBJ2-1; TRBD1 matches at 8 bases. The sequences come from peripheral blood, collected on day 0 of AZD1222 vaccination. The TCR sequence derives from an adult in good health. CDR3: CASSVEAGGGSYNEQFF. CDR3 bases: TGTGCCAGCAGCGTAGAGGCAGGGGGCGGCTCCTACAATGAGCAGTTCTTC.